A selection of T cell receptor beta chains follows, all from one sample in a study of blood T cell repertoires in COVID-19. Assay: immunoSEQ multiplex PCR; the TCRdb copy retains only in-frame clones and omits some. Altogether some 300,000 clones are present, around 91% being singletons, with the ten largest covering under 1.1%. The specimen was peripheral blood. The receptors originated from a woman aged 40 to 55 with COVID-19, enrolled during active disease. Each CDR3 is given with its conserved first and last residue. Each record gives: D gene, J gene, clone size, V gene, CDR3 protein, CDR3 DNA. A D gene is named only where the DNA matches it firmly. Size is omitted from some rows. Given values are once, few, many or a class for expanded clones.

- TRBJ1-4 once TRBV7-9 CASSSQGGPNEKLFF TGTGCCAGCAGCTCGCAGGGAGGCCCCAATGAAAAACTGTTTTTT
- TRBJ2-7 - TRBV6-6 CASSSSRDSLYEQYF TGTGCCAGCAGTTCCTCTCGGGACTCCTTATATGAGCAGTACTTC
TRBD2 TRBJ2-5 - TRBV13 CASSFLAAFQETQYF TGTGCCAGCAGTTTTCTAGCGGCTTTCCAAGAGACCCAGTACTTC
- TRBJ2-7 - TRBV28 CASSSPYEQYF TGTGCCAGCAGTTCCCCTTACGAGCAGTACTTC
- TRBJ1-2 few TRBV30 CAWTDGPGNYGYTF TGTGCCTGGACTGACGGTCCAGGCAACTATGGCTACACCTTC
- TRBJ1-2 - TRBV6-6 CASSGQLNYTF TGTGCCAGCAGCGGACAGCTCAATTACACCTTC
TRBD1 TRBJ1-2 - TRBV11-2 CASSPEAGGFGYTF TGTGCCAGCAGCCCGGAGGCAGGGGGCTTCGGCTACACCTTC
- TRBJ2-3 few TRBV27 CASSLRSTGGTDTQYF TGTGCCAGCAGTTTACGCTCTACGGGGGGCACAGATACGCAGTATTTT
TRBD1 TRBJ2-1 - TRBV19 CASTRRGHSYNEQFF TGTGCCAGTACCCGTAGGGGGCACTCGTACAATGAGCAGTTCTTC
- TRBJ1-6 - TRBV6-2/TRBV6-3 CASSYFSMGHTGGSPLHF TGTGCCAGCAGTTACTTCTCAATGGGACACACCGGCGGTTCACCCCTCCACTTT
- TRBJ1-6 - TRBV18 CASSPRGVYNSPLHF TGTGCCAGCTCACCACGGGGAGTCTATAATTCACCCCTCCACTTT